This TCR beta chain comes out of a study of T cell responses to AZD1222 COVID-19 vaccine. This clone showed up just a few times. Antigen specificity is unknown. Only in-frame clones appear in the TCRdb table, and some are missing; sequencing was by immunoSEQ multiplex PCR. There are about 85,000 clones in the sample; roughly 85% occur only once, and approximately 7.9% lies in the top ten. Study conclusions and caveats: Scientists sampled the repertoires only once the peak T cell response had passed.

Germline V CDR1 and CDR2: SGHVS, FQNEAQ. V lost 3 bases and J lost 8; bases outside the gene matches: 3. The CDR3 totals 13 residues. The rearrangement uses TRBV7-8 and TRBJ1-3; 8 bases align to TRBD1. The sequence came from an adult in good health. Source: peripheral blood, taken on day 0 of AZD1222 vaccination. The CDR3 coding sequence is TGTGCCAGCAGCTTGGGACAGGTGGACACCATATATTTT. Translated, it gives CASSLGQVDTIYF.